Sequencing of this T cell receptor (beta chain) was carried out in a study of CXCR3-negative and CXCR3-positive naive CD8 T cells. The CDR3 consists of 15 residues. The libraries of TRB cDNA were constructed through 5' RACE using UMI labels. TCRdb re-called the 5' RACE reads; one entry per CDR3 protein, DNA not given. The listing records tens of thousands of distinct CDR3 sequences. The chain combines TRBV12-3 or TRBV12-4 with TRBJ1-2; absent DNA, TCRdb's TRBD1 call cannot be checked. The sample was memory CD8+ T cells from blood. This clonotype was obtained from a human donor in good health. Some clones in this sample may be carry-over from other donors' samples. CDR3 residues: CASSLALGTDDGYTF.